These 27 T cell receptor beta chains originate from one sample sequenced in a study of blood T cell repertoires in COVID-19. Assay: immunoSEQ multiplex PCR; the TCRdb copy retains only in-frame clones and omits some. The sample lists approximately 190,000 clones, approximately 91% occurring once. The sample taken for sequencing was peripheral blood. The receptors originated from a man between 65 and 85 years old with active or convalescent COVID-19.

The CDR3 sequence: CASRTTEGNQPQHF. Written as DNA, the CDR3 is TGTGCCAGCAGGACGACAGAGGGCAATCAGCCCCAGCATTTT. The rearrangement uses TRBV28 and TRBJ1-5, with a weak D call TRBD1 (5 bases). CDR1 is MDHEN and CDR2 is SYDVKM in the germline V gene. V lost 6 bases to trimming and J lost 2 bases, with 11 bases between them. The length of the CDR3 is 14 residues.

The gene calls are TRBV4-3 and TRBJ1-5; D unclear. Germline CDR1 and CDR2: LGHNA and YSLEER. There are 15 residues in the CDR3. V shed 2 bases and J shed 2 bases, with 10 bases lying between them. The CDR3 sequence: CASSQHRGGNQPQHF. The CDR3 DNA reads as TGCGCCAGCAGCCAACACCGGGGTGGCAATCAGCCCCAGCATTTT.

This chain joins TRBV9 and TRBJ2-7; D perhaps matches TRBD1 (6 bases). The CDR3 is made up of 15 amino acids. V lost 3 bases to trimming and J lost 1 base, with 14 bases between them. In germline, CDR1 is SGDLS, CDR2 YYNGEE. The CDR3 DNA is TGTGCCAGCAGCGAGACAGGAGAAGTTTCCTACGAGCAGTACTTC. It is translated as CASSETGEVSYEQYF.

The chain carries TRBV28 and TRBJ2-3; TRBD1 agrees at 10 bases. With 6 bases clipped from V and 2 bases from J, the junction kept 5 bases outside the gene matches. The CDR3 extends over 15 amino acids. CDR1 is MDHEN and CDR2 is SYDVKM in the germline V gene. The CDR3 protein is CASSRDRGPTDTQYF. The DNA of the CDR3 is TGTGCCAGCAGCCGGGACAGGGGACCCACAGATACGCAGTATTTT.

The chain combines TRBV5-1 with TRBJ2-2, with 9 bases that match TRBD1. V lost 4 bases and J lost 0; bases outside the gene matches: 7. The germline V gene encodes CDR1 SGHRS and CDR2 YFSETQ. This CDR3 region has 17 residues. The CDR3 DNA follows: TGCGCCAGCAGCCCGGCCGGGACAGGGACGAACACCGGGGAGCTGTTTTTT. Residues: CASSPAGTGTNTGELFF.

V and J are TRBV10-1 and TRBJ2-3; 11 bases map to TRBD2. Germline assignment: CDR1 WNHNN and CDR2 SYGVQD (reference sequence). V lost 5 bases to trimming and J lost 5 bases; unmatched junction nucleotides: 6. The CDR3 is made up of 15 amino acids. The CDR3 nucleotides are TGCGCCAGCAGTTCGTTAGCGGGGGGGAAAGATACGCAGTATTTT. Its protein product is CASSSLAGGKDTQYF.

The CDR3 protein is CATSDSRRGDYGYTF. The DNA of the CDR3 is TGTGCCACCAGTGATTCACGGAGAGGTGACTATGGCTACACCTTC. The J gene is TRBJ1-2, the V gene TRBV24-1, with D hard to call. The CDR3 runs to 15 residues. The ends were cut back, 2 bases at V and 3 bases at J, with 12 bases in the middle. The germline gives CDR1 KGHDR, CDR2 SFDVKD.

The chain joins TRBV29-1 to TRBJ2-7; tentatively, D is TRBD2 (6 bases). The V gene lost 7 bases and the J gene lost 2 bases, with 18 bases spanning the gap. Germline loops: CDR1 SQVTM, CDR2 ANQGSEA. The CDR3 spans 14 residues. The CDR3 DNA reads as TGCAGCGCCCGCCGGGGGAACAATCCCTACGAGCAGTACTTC. Translation gives CSARRGNNPYEQYF.

CDR3 nucleotide sequence: TGTGCCAGCAGCCTTCCGGGACAGGGGGTAGGTGAGCAGTTCTTC. This codes for CASSLPGQGVGEQFF. The V call is TRBV28, the J call TRBJ2-1, with 11 bases fitting TRBD1. CDR3 length: 15 residues. Germline V CDR1 and CDR2: MDHEN, SYDVKM. With V trimmed by 6 bases and J by 9 bases, 10 bases remained unmatched.

This chain uses TRBV3-1 (or the pseudogene TRBV3-2) with TRBJ2-7; possibly TRBD2 for D (6 bases). The ends were cut back, 0 bases at V and 5 bases at J, with 17 bases in the middle. Germline V lookup: CDR1 LGHDT, CDR2 YNNKEL (reference sequence). This CDR3 is 16 amino acids long. CDR3 sequence: CASSQDGGASSHEQYF. CDR3 nucleotides: TGTGCCAGCAGCCAAGATGGCGGGGCCTCATCCCACGAGCAGTACTTC.

This chain uses TRBV29-1 with TRBJ2-5; D may be TRBD2 (5 bases). The CDR3 has 16 residues. Germline V gene sequence: CDR1 SQVTM, CDR2 ANQGSEA. V was shortened by 6 bases and J by 2 bases, with 22 bases between the two germline ends. CDR3 loop: CSVGARVRDPQETQYF. The DNA of the CDR3 is TGCAGCGTGGGAGCCCGCGTCAGAGATCCTCAAGAGACCCAGTACTTC. Full variable domain (rest looked up from reference TRBV29-1 and TRBJ2-5): SAVISQKPSRDICQRGTSLTIQCQVDSQVTMMFWYRQQPGQSLTLIATANQGSEATYESGFVIDKFPISRPNLTFSTLTVSNMSPEDSSIYLCSVGARVRDPQETQYFGPGTRLLVL.

The V call is TRBV4-3, the J call TRBJ2-2, with D hard to call. The length of the CDR3 is 14 residues. Germline-derived CDR1 and CDR2 are LGHNA and YSLEER. Trimming took off 0 bases at V and 4 bases at J, with 6 bases between the two ends. The CDR3 region is CASSQEQLTGELFF. The CDR3 nucleotides read TGCGCCAGCAGCCAAGAACAGCTCACCGGGGAGCTGTTTTTT.

The rearrangement uses TRBV7-2 and TRBJ2-3, with 9 bases aligning to TRBD2. CDR3 length: 18 amino acids. The junction had 12 bases not matched to a gene; V was cut back by 1 base and J by 4 bases. The germline CDR1 and CDR2 sequences are SGHTA and FQGNSA. Here the CDR3 reads CASSLGAGGPGRADTQYF. As DNA, the CDR3 is TGTGCCAGCAGCTTAGGTGCGGGGGGGCCCGGGAGGGCAGATACGCAGTATTTT.

V is TRBV2 and J is TRBJ1-5, with 7 bases aligning to TRBD1. The V gene's germline CDR1 is SNHLY and CDR2 FYNNEI. V lost 5 bases and J lost 3; bases outside the gene matches: 7. This CDR3 is built from 15 residues. CDR3 nucleotides: TGTGCCAGCAGTTTTGGACAGGTCGACAATCAGCCCCAGCATTTT. It translates to CASSFGQVDNQPQHF.

The gene calls are TRBV7-8 and TRBJ1-2; possibly TRBD1 for D (5 bases). The V end was cut by 5 bases, the J end by 2 bases, with 9 bases between. Germline CDR1 SGHVS, CDR2 FQNEAQ. The CDR3 spans 13 residues. The CDR3 region is CASSQQVNYGYTF. CDR3 nucleotides: TGTGCCAGCAGCCAACAGGTGAACTATGGCTACACCTTC. The full variable domain, its missing parts supplied by reference TRBV7-8 and TRBJ1-2, is GAGVSQSPRYKVAKRGQDVALRCDPISGHVSLFWYQQALGQGPEFLTYFQNEAQLDKSGLPSDRFFAERPEGSVSTLKIQRTQQEDSAVYLCASSQQVNYGYTFGSGTRLTVV.

The chain has TRBV9 and TRBJ1-4; 11 bases match TRBD1. V trimming: 0 bases; J trimming: 0 bases; junction bases outside the gene matches: 7. The CDR3 length is 19 residues. Germline CDR1 reads SGDLS; CDR2 reads YYNGEE. This CDR3 is CASSVAGTGGFATNEKLFF. CDR3 nucleotide sequence: TGTGCCAGCAGCGTAGCTGGGACAGGGGGATTTGCAACTAATGAAAAACTGTTTTTT.

The gene calls are TRBV7-9 and TRBJ1-4, with TRBD1 matching 9 bases. The V gene end was trimmed by 6 bases and the J gene end by 2 bases; junction bases not matched to a gene: 4. This CDR3 region has 15 residues. Germline CDR1 SEHNR, CDR2 FQNEAQ (reference sequence). The CDR3 nucleotides read TGTGCCAGCAGTCCCGGGACAGGGACTAATGAAAAACTGTTTTTT. Residues: CASSPGTGTNEKLFF. Complete variable domain (other parts from reference TRBV7-9 and TRBJ1-4): DTGVSQNPRHKITKRGQNVTFRCDPISEHNRLYWYRQTLGQGPEFLTYFQNEAQLEKSRLLSDRFSAERPKGSFSTLEIQRTEQGDSAMYLCASSPGTGTNEKLFFGSGTQLSVL.

V usage is TRBV30 and J usage is TRBJ1-6; 7 bases map to TRBD1. The CDR3 runs 12 residues. The germline V gene has CDR1 GTSNPN and CDR2 SVGIG (reference sequence). The CDR3 DNA sequence: TGTGCGGCCGGGACAGAAAATTCACCCCTCCACTTT. This gives the protein CAAGTENSPLHF.

This rearrangement joins TRBV2 to TRBJ1-1; 7 nucleotides align to TRBD1. V gave up 3 bases and J gave up 2 bases; unmatched junction bases: 6. Germline CDR1 is SNHLY and CDR2 is FYNNEI. The length of the CDR3 is 15 residues. The CDR3: CASSELRQGNTEAFF. The CDR3 nucleotides read TGTGCCAGCAGTGAGTTGAGACAGGGAAACACTGAAGCTTTCTTT.

The chain is built from TRBV30 and TRBJ1-1; weak D call: TRBD1 (6 bases). The ends were cut back, 2 bases at V and 3 bases at J, with 19 bases in the middle. The length of the CDR3 is 16 residues. CDR1 GTSNPN and CDR2 SVGIG come from the germline V gene (reference sequence). CDR3 sequence: CAWSRTPATGYTEAFF. CDR3 in DNA: TGTGCCTGGAGTCGTACTCCGGCTACAGGGTACACTGAAGCTTTCTTT.

This chain connects TRBV27 to TRBJ2-1, with 9 bases aligning to TRBD2. The CDR3 spans 18 residues. Germline values: CDR1 MNHEY, CDR2 SMNVEV (reference sequence). Germline trimming cut 2 bases from V and 8 bases from J; bases unmatched to any gene: 16. The CDR3 DNA reads as TGTGCCAGCAGTTTACGGAATTCTCCTAGCGGGATAATCCATGAGCAGTTCTTC. It translates to CASSLRNSPSGIIHEQFF.

The chain recombines TRBV28 with TRBJ1-1; D gene ambiguous. The CDR3 consists of 12 residues. Germline assignment: CDR1 MDHEN and CDR2 SYDVKM. Trimming left V 5 bases short and J 7 bases short, with 11 bases between. CDR3 DNA sequence: TGTGCCAGCAGTCCGCCTCTAGGTGAAGCTTTCTTT. It yields the protein CASSPPLGEAFF.

Notes on this clone: At one end, the junction sequence differs from germline, possibly due to a read error. The V gene is TRBV30, the J gene TRBJ2-3, with D hard to call. Germline V lookup: CDR1 GTSNPN, CDR2 SVGIG (reference sequence). This CDR3 is 14 amino acids long. CDR3 in amino acids: CARSVHPITDTQYF. The CDR3 nucleotides read TGTGCCCGGAGTGTACACCCCATCACAGATACGCAGTATTTT.

V and J are TRBV15 and TRBJ2-5; tentatively, D is TRBD2 (5 bases). Trimming took off 5 bases at V and 4 bases at J, with 14 bases between the two ends. The length of the CDR3 is 14 residues. CDR1 is LNHNV, CDR2 YYDKDF, per germline (reference sequence). DNA of the CDR3: TGTGCCACCAGCGGCCGATGGGCGGGAGAGACCCAGTACTTC. Translated, it gives CATSGRWAGETQYF.

This clone appeared a single time. This chain connects TRBV3-1 (or the pseudogene TRBV3-2) to TRBJ2-1; the match to TRBD2 covers 14 bases. The CDR3 loop spans 17 amino acids. Losses at the gene ends were 2 bases for V and 3 bases for J; bases not matched to a gene: 3. Germline lookup yields CDR1 LGHDT and CDR2 YNNKEL (reference sequence). CDR3 loop: CASSQRGLAGVYNEQFF. As DNA, the CDR3 is TGTGCCAGCAGCCAACGGGGACTAGCGGGAGTCTACAATGAGCAGTTCTTC.

V usage is TRBV9 and J usage is TRBJ1-2; perhaps TRBD1 as D (6 bases). The germline CDR1 and CDR2 sequences are SGDLS and YYNGEE. V shed 3 bases and J shed 4 bases, with 16 bases lying between them. This CDR3 comprises 15 residues. The CDR3 sequence: CASSAAAGTPYGYTF. The CDR3 nucleotides read TGTGCCAGCAGCGCAGCGGCCGGGACACCCTATGGCTACACCTTC. The full variable domain, rest sourced from reference TRBV9 and TRBJ1-2, is DSGVTQTPKHLITATGQRVTLRCSPRSGDLSVYWYQQSLDQGLQFLIQYYNGEERAKGNILERFSAQQFPDLHSELNLSSLELGDSALYFCASSAAAGTPYGYTFGSGTRLTVV.

The chain couples TRBV2 to TRBJ1-4; TRBD1 aligns across 8 bases. There are 15 residues in the CDR3. CDR1 and CDR2 (germline): SNHLY, FYNNEI. With 4 bases clipped from V and 8 bases from J, the junction kept 9 bases outside the gene matches. The CDR3 protein is CASSGSGGSREKLFF. The DNA of the CDR3 is TGTGCCAGCAGTGGGTCAGGGGGCTCGAGAGAAAAACTGTTTTTT.